This TCR beta chain stems from a study of T cell repertoires in cytomegalovirus infection. Study summary: An indication of both CMV infection and matching HLA type came from public TCR beta signatures.

CDR1 and CDR2 (germline): SEHNR, FQNEAQ (reference sequence). The ends were cut back, 4 bases at V and 0 bases at J, with 13 bases in the middle. The length of the CDR3 is 16 residues. MiXCR was run by TCRdb on the reads, yielding one entry per CDR3 protein. The sample yields roughly 640,000 distinct CDR3 sequences, approximately 25% seen once. The chain is built from TRBV7-9 and TRBJ2-4; unclear D gene. This TCR came from a human donor in good health (CMV status not recorded). Some clones in this sample may be carry-over from other donors' samples. The sequencing sample was made of CD8+ T cells from PBMCs. CDR3 in amino acids: CASSSFDTLAKNIQYF. DNA of the CDR3: TGTGCCAGCAGCTCCTTTGACACTCTAGCCAAAAACATTCAGTACTTC.